This T cell receptor beta chain was captured in a study of blood T cell repertoires in COVID-19. For the study at large: Specimens from acute and convalescent COVID-19 originated in the United States, Italy and Spain.

Trimming took off 1 base at V and 4 bases at J, with 16 bases between the two ends. The CDR3 has 16 residues. Germline V CDR1 and CDR2: MNHEY, SVGAGI. Original data processing: Estimation of nucleated cell counts was performed using reference gene primer amplification. The method was immunoSEQ multiplex PCR; TCRdb's version includes in-frame clones alone and lacks a portion of them. V and J calls and clone size are copied from that table; D and trimming were computed from the DNA. There are roughly 480,000 clones in the sample; roughly 89% occur only once, and 0.8% to 0.9% lies in the top ten. Sequencing used peripheral blood. The chain links TRBV6-5 to TRBJ1-1; D may be TRBD1 (5 bases). The TCR was taken from a man aged 18 to 30 with COVID-19, enrolled during active disease. DNA for the CDR3: TGTGCCAGCAGTTACTATGGGGCCGGGGGAAGCACTGAAGCTTTCTTT. This codes for CASSYYGAGGSTEAFF.